Listed here are 5 T cell receptor beta chains from one sample, sequenced in a study of T cell repertoires in ileal Crohn's disease. Some clones are missing from TCRdb's copy, which holds only in-frame ones; the method was immunoSEQ multiplex PCR. The sample lists 2,500 to 3,500 clones; 70% to 80% were seen once. The time point denotes: inflamed ileum from the surgical specimen. Input material: ileal tissue. The receptors here all came from an adult with Crohn's disease.

V gene TRBV18 combines with J gene TRBJ2-7; 8 bases align to TRBD1. CDR1 KGHSH and CDR2 LQKENI come from the germline V gene. The junction had 6 bases not matched to a gene; V was cut back by 5 bases and J by 9 bases. CDR3 length equals 12 residues. CDR3 region: CASSSQGATQYF. The CDR3 DNA reads as TGTGCCAGCTCATCGCAGGGGGCTACGCAGTACTTC.

The V and J genes are TRBV29-1 and TRBJ2-6; D is uncertain. Looked up from germline, CDR1 is SQVTM and CDR2 is ANQGSEA. This CDR3 spans 15 amino acids. The V end lost 4 bases, the J end lost 0 bases, and 10 bases lay between the germline ends. The DNA of the CDR3 is TGCAGCGTTGGGTTCTTTCTCTCTGGGGCCAACGTCCTGACTTTC. Amino acids: CSVGFFLSGANVLTF.

The chain is built from TRBV9 and TRBJ1-4; D unclear. The V gene's germline CDR1 is SGDLS and CDR2 YYNGEE. CDR3 size: 14 residues. Deletions cut 4 bases from V and 7 bases from J, with 14 bases between. The CDR3 DNA reads TGTGCCAGCAGCACGACCCCCTCGGGTGAAAAACTGTTTTTT. Translation: CASSTTPSGEKLFF. Together with reference TRBV9 and TRBJ1-4, the CDR3 gives the full variable domain: DSGVTQTPKHLITATGQRVTLRCSPRSGDLSVYWYQQSLDQGLQFLIQYYNGEERAKGNILERFSAQQFPDLHSELNLSSLELGDSALYFCASSTTPSGEKLFFGSGTQLSVL.

As regards this clone: Other DNA sequences in the same sample also yield this CDR3. The chain has TRBV19 and TRBJ2-1; TRBD1 agrees at 8 bases. Germline V gene sequence: CDR1 LNHDA, CDR2 SQIVND (reference sequence). V trimming: 5 bases; J trimming: 2 bases; junction bases outside the gene matches: 5. The CDR3 loop spans 15 amino acids. The CDR3 loop is CASSDRTGTYNEQFF. The CDR3 DNA follows: TGTGCCAGTAGTGACCGGACAGGGACCTACAATGAGCAGTTCTTC.

This rearrangement joins TRBV7-3 to TRBJ1-1; D remains unclear. The CDR3 consists of 14 residues. With 3 bases removed from V and 1 base from J, the gap between germline ends came to 9 bases. The germline gives CDR1 SGHTA, CDR2 FQGTGA. CDR3 amino acids: CASSFGRSNTEAFF. The CDR3 nucleotides read TGTGCCAGCAGCTTCGGCAGATCGAACACTGAAGCTTTCTTT.